Reported below is one T cell receptor beta chain. Its specificity is not known. The data originate from a study of cytomegalovirus exposure and HLA in healthy donors. The CDR3 covers 13 residues. CDR1 and CDR2 (germline): SGHNT, YENEEA. V was shortened by 8 bases and J by 8 bases, with 15 bases between the two germline ends. PCR involved 60 Vbeta and 13 Jbeta primers. Clones were read by immunoSEQ multiplex PCR, and TCRdb kept only the in-frame ones, dropping some. The sample table sets out 38,000 or so clones. Study-wide results and limits: Prediction of most subjects' HLA-A and HLA-B alleles by TCR beta sequences was reportedly accurate. Donors were assumed by presence/absence analyses to have roughly uniform sequencing depth.

The sample was PBMCs. The chain recombines TRBV11-3 with TRBJ1-4, with D perhaps TRBD1 (6 bases). This sequence originates from a middle-aged man in good health and CMV-seropositive. CDR3 protein: CASGPRGSEKLFF. CDR3 coding DNA: TGTGCCAGCGGACCCAGGGGAAGCGAAAAACTGTTTTTT.